This record looks at one T cell receptor beta chain sequence and its context. Its antigen remains unidentified. The study ran its PCR with 60 Vbeta and 13 Jbeta primers. TCRdb keeps only in-frame clones here, not all; method: immunoSEQ multiplex PCR. Its table records 150,000 to 200,000 clones. The entry originates in a study of cytomegalovirus exposure and HLA in healthy donors. Study context: There were about 85 million unique TCRs (from HLA-typed donors) in an early data release.

Study results and limitations: Altogether, about 160 TCR beta chains were recorded as cytomegalovirus-associated.

Samples came from healthy bone marrow donors. Sequences were obtained from PBMCs. This TCR derives from a woman younger than 35 in good health and CMV-seropositive.

In DNA, the CDR3 is TGCGCCAGCAGCTTTGGTGGTCTACAGGGGGCTCAGCCCCAGCATTTT. Its translation is CASSFGGLQGAQPQHF. The chain has TRBV5-1 and TRBJ1-5; 9 nucleotides align to TRBD1. With V trimmed by 2 bases and J by 6 bases, 9 bases remained unmatched. Germline V gene lookup returns CDR1 SGHRS and CDR2 YFSETQ. CDR3 size: 16 residues.